This T cell receptor (beta chain) was captured by sequencing in a study of blood T cells in healthy people across ages. CDR1 MGHDK and CDR2 SYGVNS come from the germline V gene. CDR3 length: 18 amino acids. Trimming at V came to 2 bases and at J to 7 bases, leaving 19 bases not matched to a gene. Primed by a sample-barcoded 5' primer and a J-beta primer mix, a second PCR proceeded for about 6 to 11 cycles. TCRdb recomputed calls from the 5' RACE reads with MiXCR, one row per CDR3 protein. The table lists around 670,000 distinct CDR3 sequences, approximately 30% of them singletons. This clonotype was counted between two and nine times. In terms of origin and age, donors were healthy Caucasian individuals from Russia aged about 6 to 90.

The sequenced sample was blood. The sequence derives from a woman aged 80 or over in good health. The chain uses TRBV25-1 and TRBJ1-1, with 7 bases fitting TRBD1. CDR3 DNA: TGTGCCAGCAGTGAAATCCTGAACTCGGAGGGGGCAAGAGTTGAAGCTTTCTTT. It codes for CASSEILNSEGARVEAFF.